These 32 T cell receptor beta chains share one sample of origin, sequenced in a study of blood T cell dynamics during melanoma immunotherapy (dated by TCRdb to 2018 to 2021). Library preparation was by the immunoSEQ multiplex PCR assay. Held by TCRdb, this immuneACCESS table contains in-frame sequences only and omits some clones. Under half of the omission traces to an unresolved V gene where checked; the cause of the rest is unknown. Present in this sample are 9,500 or so clones, around 91% of which were seen just once. Approximately 7% of the sample belongs to the ten largest clones. The time point label, as the study defines it: pre-treatment baseline. The starting material was blood, obtained from a patient treated with checkpoint blockade. These receptors originate from a human donor with melanoma.

V usage is TRBV10-1 and J usage is TRBJ2-1; D unclear. Trimming took off 8 bases at V and 5 bases at J, with 25 bases between the two ends. The CDR3 extends over 17 amino acids. Germline V gene sequence: CDR1 WNHNN, CDR2 SYGVQD (reference sequence). The CDR3 protein is CASLTPNRRDKNNEQFF. Here the CDR3 DNA reads TGCGCCAGCCTTACCCCAAACCGAAGAGACAAGAACAATGAGCAGTTCTTC.

DNA for the CDR3: TGTGCCAGCAGCGAGCCTAAAGGACAGGGGGCGCTTATTAGCTACAATGAGCAGTTCTTC. This gives the protein CASSEPKGQGALISYNEQFF. This chain uses TRBV9 with TRBJ2-1, with 11 bases matching TRBD1. The CDR3 length is 20 residues. With 3 bases clipped from V and 3 bases from J, the junction kept 17 bases outside the gene matches. CDR1 is SGDLS and CDR2 is YYNGEE in the germline V gene.

CDR3 loop: CASSLPGQGARNTIYF. The CDR3 DNA follows: TGTGCCAGCAGCCTCCCGGGACAGGGGGCCAGAAACACCATATATTTT. This chain joins TRBV4-2 and TRBJ1-3; 12 bases are shared with TRBD1. V gave up 4 bases and J gave up 5 bases; unmatched junction bases: 6. The V gene's germline CDR1 is LGHNA and CDR2 YNFKEQ. The CDR3 extends over 16 amino acids.

CDR3 amino acids: CASTKGVRTGELFF. The CDR3 nucleotides are TGTGCCAGCACCAAAGGGGTGAGGACCGGGGAGCTGTTTTTT. The J gene is TRBJ2-2, the V gene TRBV2; tentative D call: TRBD1 (5 bases). The germline gives CDR1 SNHLY, CDR2 FYNNEI. The CDR3 spans 14 residues. V was pared by 7 bases and J by 5 bases, with 14 bases between.

The chain links TRBV6-5 to TRBJ2-3, with D unclear. V was shortened by 4 bases and J by 2 bases, with 4 bases between the two germline ends. The CDR3 consists of 12 residues. Germline lookup yields CDR1 MNHEY and CDR2 SVGAGI. CDR3 amino acids: CASSSDTDTQYF. The CDR3 region has the DNA TGTGCCAGCAGTTCAGACACAGATACGCAGTATTTT.

The count of this clone is one. V is TRBV6-5 and J is TRBJ2-7; weak D call: TRBD1 (6 bases). The CDR3 is 14 residues long. Trimming stripped 2 bases from V and 0 bases from J, with 8 bases between. In germline, CDR1 is MNHEY, CDR2 SVGAGI. This CDR3 reads CASSYLTGSYEQYF. The CDR3 DNA reads TGTGCCAGCAGTTACCTGACAGGCTCCTACGAGCAGTACTTC.

The V call is TRBV28, the J call TRBJ2-7; D might be TRBD2 (6 bases). CDR1 and CDR2 (germline): MDHEN, SYDVKM. Trimming removed 10 bases at V and 3 bases at J, with 22 bases between. CDR3 size: 15 residues. The CDR3 region is CATVALAASFYEQYF. The CDR3 DNA sequence: TGTGCCACCGTCGCATTAGCGGCATCCTTCTACGAGCAGTACTTC. The whole variable domain, filled in from reference TRBV28 and TRBJ2-7, reads DVKVTQSSRYLVKRTGEKVFLECVQDMDHENMFWYRQDPGLGLRLIYFSYDVKMKEKGDIPEGYSVSREKKERFSLILESASTNQTSMYLCATVALAASFYEQYFGPGTRLTVT.

The CDR3 DNA sequence: TGTGCCAGCAGCCGCGGAGGGCCGAGAACAGATACGCAGTATTTT. Protein product: CASSRGGPRTDTQYF. The chain couples TRBV7-3 to TRBJ2-3; TRBD2 might be the D (6 bases). CDR1 and CDR2 from the germline V gene are SGHTA and FQGTGA. V was shortened by 5 bases and J by 3 bases, with 15 bases between the two germline ends. The length of the CDR3 is 15 residues.

The chain couples TRBV7-9 to TRBJ2-5, with 11 bases matching TRBD1. J gave up 1 base and V 5 bases, and 3 bases lay outside the gene matches. The CDR3 loop spans 15 amino acids. The germline V gene has CDR1 SEHNR and CDR2 FQNEAQ (reference sequence). The CDR3 bases are TGTGCCAGCAGCCGGGGACAGGGGGGCCAAGAGACCCAGTACTTC. It translates to CASSRGQGGQETQYF.

V gene TRBV2 combines with J gene TRBJ2-4; D not resolved. The germline V and J ends were trimmed by 2 bases and 2 bases, with 4 bases remaining between them. From germline, CDR1 is SNHLY and CDR2 FYNNEI. This CDR3 has 13 amino acids. The DNA for the CDR3 is TGTGCCAGCAGTGAATTGCCCAAAAACATTCAGTACTTC. This gives the protein CASSELPKNIQYF.

The CDR3 nucleotides are TGTGCCAGCAGTGAATTCCCCTTTTCAGATACGCAGTATTTT. Translated, it gives CASSEFPFSDTQYF. The V and J genes are TRBV6-1 and TRBJ2-3; D ambiguous. CDR3 size: 14 residues. The V and J ends lost 2 bases and 4 bases respectively, with 10 bases between them. CDR1 MNHNS and CDR2 SASEGT come from the germline V gene.

This chain uses TRBV5-1 with TRBJ2-3, with TRBD1 matching over 8 bases. J was trimmed by 4 bases and V by 2 bases; bases with no gene match: 6. The CDR3 is made up of 15 amino acids. Germline CDR1 and CDR2: SGHRS and YFSETQ. The CDR3 region is CASSLSTGEADTQYF. The CDR3 DNA sequence: TGCGCCAGCAGCTTATCGACAGGGGAGGCAGATACGCAGTATTTT. Full variable domain (remainder filled in from reference TRBV5-1 and TRBJ2-3): KAGVTQTPRYLIKTRGQQVTLSCSPISGHRSVSWYQQTPGQGLQFLFEYFSETQRNKGNFPGRFSGRQFSNSRSEMNVSTLELGDSALYLCASSLSTGEADTQYFGPGTRLTVL.

V is TRBV30 and J is TRBJ1-2; 7 bases match TRBD1. CDR3 length equals 13 residues. Germline lookup yields CDR1 GTSNPN and CDR2 SVGIG (reference sequence). Trimming removed 2 bases from V and 8 bases from J; junction bases left unmatched: 8. The CDR3 is CAWSPTGDVGYTF. CDR3 DNA: TGTGCCTGGAGTCCAACAGGGGACGTAGGCTACACCTTC. The full variable domain, completed using reference TRBV30 and TRBJ1-2, is SQTIHQWPATLVQPVGSPLSLECTVEGTSNPNLYWYRQAAGRGLQLLFYSVGIGQISSEVPQNLSASRPQDRQFILSSKKLLLSDSGFYLCAWSPTGDVGYTFGSGTRLTVV.

The chain combines TRBV28 with TRBJ1-2; D not resolved. The V gene lost 8 bases and the J gene lost 8 bases, with 21 bases spanning the gap. The CDR3 totals 14 residues. Germline CDR1 is MDHEN and CDR2 is SYDVKM. CDR3 region: CASLSKGTNRGYTF. The CDR3 DNA reads TGTGCCAGCCTTAGTAAGGGCACTAACCGAGGCTACACCTTC.

This clone was found a few times. This rearrangement joins TRBV7-9 to TRBJ1-4; D might be TRBD1 (5 bases). Deletions cut 1 base from V and 10 bases from J, with 13 bases between. The CDR3 sequence is 14 residues long. The germline V gene encodes CDR1 SEHNR and CDR2 FQNEAQ (reference sequence). CDR3 amino acids: CASSLDPEGRKLFF. CDR3 bases: TGTGCCAGCAGCTTAGACCCGGAGGGGAGAAAACTGTTTTTT. The variable domain in full, completed from reference TRBV7-9 and TRBJ1-4, reads DTGVSQNPRHKITKRGQNVTFRCDPISEHNRLYWYRQTLGQGPEFLTYFQNEAQLEKSRLLSDRFSAERPKGSFSTLEIQRTEQGDSAMYLCASSLDPEGRKLFFGSGTQLSVL.

The chain carries TRBV6-6 and TRBJ1-2, with 7 positions matching TRBD1. V lost 4 bases to trimming and J lost 3 bases; unmatched junction nucleotides: 8. From germline, CDR1 is MNHNY and CDR2 SVGAGI (reference sequence). The CDR3 contains 15 residues. CDR3 DNA sequence: TGTGCCAGCAGTTCCCGGACAGGTTCTGACTATGGCTACACCTTC. This sequence encodes CASSSRTGSDYGYTF.

The rearrangement uses TRBV27 and TRBJ1-4; D is perhaps TRBD1 (5 bases). There are 14 residues in the CDR3. Germline-derived CDR1 and CDR2 are MNHEY and SMNVEV (reference sequence). Deletions cut 5 bases from V and 6 bases from J, with 13 bases between. The chain's CDR3 is CASSPRQSDEKLFF. The CDR3 region has the DNA TGTGCCAGCAGTCCGCGACAGTCGGATGAAAAACTGTTTTTT.

The chain employs TRBV6-1 and TRBJ1-1; possible D gene TRBD1, 5 bases. Looked up from germline, CDR1 is MNHNS and CDR2 is SASEGT. This CDR3 spans 14 amino acids. Trimming pared 7 bases from V and 1 base from J, leaving 13 bases between. DNA for the CDR3: TGTGCCAGCAACCTCAACGGGGGGAACACTGAAGCTTTCTTT. It translates to CASNLNGGNTEAFF.

The genes are TRBV2 and TRBJ2-1, with D perhaps matching TRBD2 (6 bases). V lost 1 base and J lost 7, with 17 bases in between. Germline V gene data show CDR1 as SNHLY and CDR2 as FYNNEI. CDR3 length equals 16 residues. The CDR3 here is CASSEGVDTAGNEQFF. CDR3 DNA: TGTGCCAGCAGTGAAGGGGTGGATACCGCGGGGAATGAGCAGTTCTTC.

The rearrangement joins TRBV18 to TRBJ1-5; 7 nucleotides agree with TRBD1. The CDR3 covers 17 residues. The V gene end was trimmed by 1 base and the J gene end by 0 bases; junction bases not matched to a gene: 6. CDR1 is KGHSH, CDR2 LQKENI, per germline. CDR3 sequence (DNA): TGTGCCAGCTCACCACAAGGGACAGTTTATAGCAATCAGCCCCAGCATTTT. Protein sequence: CASSPQGTVYSNQPQHF.

CDR3 bases: TGTGCCAGCAGCACAACCACTCCCCCAAATTCACCCCTCCACTTT. Translating it yields CASSTTTPPNSPLHF. The rearrangement links TRBV28 to TRBJ1-6; D call uncertain. The CDR3 covers 15 residues. V lost 6 bases to trimming and J lost 7 bases, with 16 bases between them. CDR1 and CDR2 from the germline V gene are MDHEN and SYDVKM. Complete variable domain (other parts from reference TRBV28 and TRBJ1-6): DVKVTQSSRYLVKRTGEKVFLECVQDMDHENMFWYRQDPGLGLRLIYFSYDVKMKEKGDIPEGYSVSREKKERFSLILESASTNQTSMYLCASSTTTPPNSPLHFGNGTRLTVT.

This chain links TRBV27 with TRBJ2-3; D not certain. Germline CDR1 is MNHEY and CDR2 is SMNVEV (reference sequence). The V and J ends lost 4 bases and 0 bases respectively, with 8 bases between them. CDR3 length: 14 residues. The CDR3 sequence is CASSSTMSTDTQYF. CDR3 nucleotide sequence: TGTGCCAGCAGTTCCACCATGAGCACAGATACGCAGTATTTT.

This clone was counted once. Here the CDR3 reads CASSPLGAGQVREQYF. The CDR3 bases are TGTGCCAGCAGCCCTCTTGGTGCGGGGCAAGTTCGCGAGCAGTACTTC. The chain carries TRBV28 and TRBJ2-7; D is possibly TRBD2 (6 bases). V lost 6 bases and J 6 bases, leaving 24 bases between the germline ends. The germline CDR1 and CDR2 sequences are MDHEN and SYDVKM. The CDR3 length is 16 residues.

CDR3 sequence reads: CASSQQGYEQYF. In nucleotides, the CDR3 is TGTGCCAGCAGCCAACAGGGTTACGAGCAGTACTTC. V gene TRBV14 combines with J gene TRBJ2-7; D possibly corresponds to TRBD1 (5 bases). Germline CDR1 SGHDN, CDR2 FVKESK. With 2 bases removed from V and 4 bases from J, the gap between germline ends came to 6 bases. CDR3 size: 12 residues.

The sample holds one count of this clone. V and J are TRBV18 and TRBJ2-3; D possibly corresponds to TRBD2 (6 bases). CDR1 and CDR2 from the germline V gene are KGHSH and LQKENI. The CDR3 has 15 amino acids. Trimming took 1 base from V and 1 from J, leaving 9 bases between them. The CDR3 region is CASSPRPSGTDTQYF. The CDR3 nucleotides read TGTGCCAGCTCACCACGCCCTAGCGGCACAGATACGCAGTATTTT.

The V and J genes are TRBV28 and TRBJ2-2; the D gene is possibly TRBD1 (5 bases). V lost 1 base to trimming and J lost 8 bases, with 11 bases between them. The germline V gene encodes CDR1 MDHEN and CDR2 SYDVKM. The CDR3 is made up of 14 amino acids. CDR3: CASSLYGAGGELFF. The CDR3 nucleotides are TGTGCCAGCAGTTTATATGGGGCAGGGGGGGAGCTGTTTTTT.

This clone was detected once. The V call is TRBV19, the J call TRBJ2-1; 8 nucleotides align to TRBD1. This CDR3 is 16 amino acids long. V trimming: 1 base; J trimming: 6 bases; junction bases outside the gene matches: 8. Germline values: CDR1 LNHDA, CDR2 SQIVND (reference sequence). CDR3 bases: TGTGCCAGTAGTATAGCGAGGACAGGGTCGAGCAATGAGCAGTTCTTC. Amino acids: CASSIARTGSSNEQFF.

The chain links TRBV4-3 to TRBJ1-3; D not resolved. The germline V gene has CDR1 LGHNA and CDR2 YSLEER. Trimming stripped 3 bases from V and 4 bases from J, with 10 bases between. The CDR3 has 14 amino acids. CDR3 in amino acids: CASSQTLGGNTIYF. The CDR3 DNA reads TGCGCCAGCAGCCAGACCCTGGGGGGAAACACCATATATTTT.

The chain has TRBV5-5 and TRBJ1-2, with 9 bases fitting TRBD1. Germline V gives CDR1 SGHKS, CDR2 YYEKEE (reference sequence). The CDR3 spans 15 residues. The ends lost 4 bases at V and 3 bases at J; junction bases unmatched: 7. The CDR3 DNA follows: TGTGCCAGCAGCGGCGGACAGGGGACCGACTATGGCTACACCTTC. It specifies CASSGGQGTDYGYTF.

The count of this clone is one. This chain connects TRBV5-4 to TRBJ2-7, with D maybe TRBD1 (5 bases). Germline CDR1 is SGHNT and CDR2 is YYREEE (reference sequence). Trimming removed 4 bases at V and 6 bases at J, with 20 bases between. This CDR3 is built from 15 residues. CDR3 amino acids: CASSPETHRTLEQYF. DNA for the CDR3: TGTGCCAGCAGCCCAGAAACACACCGGACACTCGAGCAGTACTTC.

The chain employs TRBV9 and TRBJ2-5; either TRBD1 or TRBD2 may supply D (5 bases each). Matching the DNA end better, TRBJ2-7 makes the J call doubtful. The CDR3 is made up of 15 amino acids. Germline CDR1 SGDLS, CDR2 YYNGEE. CDR3 sequence reads: CASSLRGDPNYEQYF. In DNA form, the CDR3 reads TGTGCCAGCAGCCTTAGAGGGGATCCCAACTACGAGCAGTACTTC.

The V call is TRBV11-2, the J call TRBJ2-7; D is perhaps TRBD1 or TRBD2 (5 bases each). Trimming shortened V by 5 bases and J by 6 bases, and 14 bases separated the two germline ends. CDR3 length: 13 residues. The germline V gene has CDR1 SGHAT and CDR2 FQNNGV. The CDR3 DNA reads as TGTGCCAGCAGCCCCCGAGGGGTAGCCGAGCAGTACTTC. Amino acids: CASSPRGVAEQYF.